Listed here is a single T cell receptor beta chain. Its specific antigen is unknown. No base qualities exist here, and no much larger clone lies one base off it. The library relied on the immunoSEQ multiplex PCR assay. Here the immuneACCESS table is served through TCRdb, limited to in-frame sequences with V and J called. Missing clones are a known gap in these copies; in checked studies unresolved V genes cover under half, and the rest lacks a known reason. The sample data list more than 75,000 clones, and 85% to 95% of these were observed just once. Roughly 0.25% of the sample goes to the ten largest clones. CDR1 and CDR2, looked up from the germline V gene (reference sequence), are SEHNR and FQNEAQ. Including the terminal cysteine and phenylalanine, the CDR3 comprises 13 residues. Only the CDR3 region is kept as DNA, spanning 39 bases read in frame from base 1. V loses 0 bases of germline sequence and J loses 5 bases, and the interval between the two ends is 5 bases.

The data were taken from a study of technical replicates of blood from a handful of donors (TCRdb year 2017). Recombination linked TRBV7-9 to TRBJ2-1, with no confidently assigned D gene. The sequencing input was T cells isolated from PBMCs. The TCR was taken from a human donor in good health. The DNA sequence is TGTGCCAGCAGCTTAGCGTCAAACAATGAGCAGTTCTTC. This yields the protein CASSLASNNEQFF.